This T cell receptor (beta chain) was obtained from a study of shared clonotypes between healthy human individuals. General study points: Generally, naive subsets came out with larger estimated richness than memory subsets. Shared clonotypes across all four donors exceeded non-shared ones in generation probability.

It was around 190 ng DNA, 25,000 to 35,000 T cell genomes, that sorted-subset replicate PCRs used. The repertoire was sequenced with immunoSEQ multiplex PCR; TCRdb's copy has only in-frame clones and lacks some. The sample holds approximately 2,200,000 clones, roughly 91% seen once. This clone was counted between two and nine times. The antigen is not known. Positively selected for CCR7, the CD45RO-negative cells used as naive CD8 cells excluded terminally differentiated effector memory CD45RA+ cells. Donors, healthy HIV-negative adults, lacked recent acute infections or vaccinations. The V and J ends lost 3 bases and 9 bases respectively, with 9 bases between them. The CDR3 loop spans 12 amino acids. The germline V gene has CDR1 MNHEY and CDR2 SMNVEV (reference sequence).

V is TRBV27 and J is TRBJ2-1; no definite D call. The receptor was isolated from a man between 18 and 29 years old in good health. Some clones in this sample may be carry-over from other donors' samples. Source material: naive CD8+ T cells from PBMCs. CDR3 region: CASSFGRSEQFF. The CDR3 coding sequence is TGTGCCAGCAGTTTCGGTCGAAGTGAGCAGTTCTTC.